This T cell receptor beta chain was profiled in a study of blood T cell repertoires in COVID-19. Overall study: Acute-phase and convalescent COVID-19 samples originated in the United States, Italy and Spain. Sample material is recorded as cDNA or gDNA derived from T cells, B-cell-depleted T cells, or PBMCs.

As originally analysed: Nucleated cell number was recorded as an estimate derived from reference gene primer amplification. The repertoire was sequenced with immunoSEQ multiplex PCR; TCRdb's copy has only in-frame clones and lacks some. V, J and clone size are taken as reported in that table, and D and trimming were inferred from the DNA itself. The sample includes 310,000 or so clones, around four fifths seen only once; the top ten take about 1.2%. Unmatched junction bases numbered 5, after V lost 8 bases and J lost 3 bases. Germline V CDR1 and CDR2: SGHRS, YFSETQ. This CDR3 is built from 14 residues.

The chain links TRBV5-1 to TRBJ2-3; 11 bases line up with TRBD2. The sample comprised peripheral blood. This receptor was taken from a woman aged 45-65 years with acute or convalescent COVID-19. CDR3 residues: CASTSGSNTDTQYF. The CDR3 DNA reads TGCGCCAGTACTAGCGGGAGTAATACAGATACGCAGTATTTT.